The subject of this entry is one TCR beta chain. This clonotype was recorded many times. Its antigen target is currently unknown. No quality values exist for individual bases; no much larger clone is one base distant. The record originates from a study of T-cell reconstitution after alpha-beta-depleted transplantation in children (dated by TCRdb to the mid-2010s). Study-level background: The study quantitatively tracked T-cell immune reconstitution after TCRalphabeta/CD19-depleted allogeneic hematopoietic cell transplantation in children using TCR repertoire profiling.

The CDR3 goes from the cysteine to the phenylalanine over 15 residues. Only the CDR3 DNA stays, 45 bases, in frame from base 1. CDR1 and CDR2, per the germline V gene (reference sequence), are SEHNR and FQNEAQ. Unmatched junction bases come to 5, with V trimmed by 4 bases and J by 1 base. Here is what the overall study found, with its caveats: Hyperexpanded clone frequencies declined over subsequent months; after one year, T-cell counts and TCRbeta diversity were mostly attributed to newly produced T cells. The high TCRbeta diversity at day 60 in some patients was ascribed to recipient T cells and intrathymic progenitors that had survived conditioning. About two months after transplant, the apparently early recovery of alphabetaT-cell counts reportedly depended on just several hundred clones that had expanded rapidly and came from non-depleted graft cells.

Library construction relied on PCR. TCRdb lists the instrument as Illumina HiSeq 2500. TCR library preparation used molecular barcoding, with unique molecular identifiers applied to normalize quantification of the TCRbeta repertoire. The public reads were reanalyzed by TCRdb: fastp trimming at Q25, MiXCR alignment, in-frame beta chains only. Rows merge per CDR3 protein into single entries with the most common DNA and genes. The sample table records about 580,000 distinct CDR3 sequences; under 25% of these occur just once. The top ten hold 13% to 15% of the sample. The sample's treatment or condition label is to be understood as: allogeneic hematopoietic cell transplantation with graft depleted of TCRalphabeta T cells and CD19 B cells. The children who served as transplant recipients had been given grafts of TCRalphabeta/CD19-depleted allogeneic hematopoietic cells.

The sequence was obtained from a boy in the first two years of life who had a stem cell transplant for acute myeloid leukemia, so the T cells may come from the graft donor. The material sequenced was PBMCs, mostly from graft donor cells, taken 360 days after TCRalphabeta/CD19-depleted stem cell transplant. The V gene is TRBV7-9 and the J gene is TRBJ2-3; 7 nucleotides in the junction match TRBD1. The bases read TGTGCCAGCAGCTGGGACGGGACAGGCACAGATACGCAGTATTTT. Translated, this gives CASSWDGTGTDTQYF.